This T cell receptor beta chain emerged from a study of control samples from healthy donors and cancer patients. Here immunoSEQ multiplex PCR was the method, and the copy in TCRdb shows in-frame clones only, minus some. The sample records about 120,000 clones, 92% being singletons. The V gene's germline CDR1 is GTSNPN and CDR2 SVGIG (reference sequence). The junction had 7 bases not matched to a gene; V was cut back by 1 base and J by 7 bases. The CDR3 extends over 15 amino acids. Sample: PBMCs. The chain recombines TRBV30 with TRBJ1-6; 7 nucleotides agree with TRBD1. This clonotype originated in a man older than 75 with head and neck cancer. CDR3 nucleotides: TGTGCCTGGAGTGGGGATTCAGGGGGAAATTCACCCCTCCACTTT. This translates into CAWSGDSGGNSPLHF.